These 14 T cell receptor beta chains share one sample of origin, sequenced in a study of blood T cell repertoires in COVID-19. Profiling relied on immunoSEQ multiplex PCR, and the TCRdb table lists in-frame clones only, not all of them. The table shows about 190,000 clones, with under 90% occurring only once. The sequenced material came from peripheral blood. Every receptor here comes from a man aged 35-49 years with acute or convalescent COVID-19.

The chain joins TRBV5-1 to TRBJ1-2, with TRBD1 matching over 8 bases. This CDR3 comprises 14 residues. The V gene end was trimmed by 0 bases and the J gene end by 6 bases; junction bases not matched to a gene: 4. In germline, CDR1 is SGHRS, CDR2 YFSETQ. The CDR3 DNA sequence: TGCGCCAGCAGCTTGGGGGACAGGTTCGATGGCTACACCTTC. Translated: CASSLGDRFDGYTF.

J is TRBJ2-3 and V is TRBV27; 9 nucleotides agree with TRBD2. V trimming: 4 bases; J trimming: 4 bases; junction bases outside the gene matches: 9. CDR3 length: 16 amino acids. Germline V gives CDR1 MNHEY, CDR2 SMNVEV (reference sequence). As DNA, the CDR3 is TGTGCCAGCAGTTCGCGGACTAGCGCCAGGCCAGATACGCAGTATTTT. It yields the protein CASSSRTSARPDTQYF.

As for this clone: A junction boundary mismatches the germline segment, possibly from a read error. The chain has TRBV2 and TRBJ2-7, with TRBD1 identical over 7 bases. This CDR3 contains 13 residues. The germline gives CDR1 SNHLY, CDR2 FYNNEI. CDR3: CASGEQGLREQYF. The CDR3 DNA follows: TGTGCCAGCGGTGAACAGGGGCTTCGCGAGCAGTACTTC. The whole variable domain, filled in from reference TRBV2 and TRBJ2-7, reads EPEVTQTPSHQVTQMGQEVILRCVPISNHLYFYWYRQILGQKVEFLVSFYNNEISEKSEIFDDQFSVERPDGSNFTLKIRSTKLEDSAMYFCASGEQGLREQYFGPGTRLTVT.

J is TRBJ1-2 and V is TRBV7-9, with 8 positions matching TRBD1. The CDR3 totals 15 residues. The germline V gene encodes CDR1 SEHNR and CDR2 FQNEAQ (reference sequence). The V segment lost 7 bases and the J segment 6 bases; nucleotides outside the gene matches: 13. Here the CDR3 reads CASMKGQGRSDGYTF. In nucleotides, the CDR3 is TGTGCCAGCATGAAAGGACAGGGTCGGTCTGATGGCTACACCTTC. Variable domain in full (rest from reference TRBV7-9 and TRBJ1-2): DTGVSQNPRHKITKRGQNVTFRCDPISEHNRLYWYRQTLGQGPEFLTYFQNEAQLEKSRLLSDRFSAERPKGSFSTLEIQRTEQGDSAMYLCASMKGQGRSDGYTFGSGTRLTVV.

The table lists this clone with a count of one. The J gene is TRBJ2-3, the V gene TRBV3-1 (or the pseudogene TRBV3-2), with 13 bases that match TRBD2. The CDR3 is 18 amino acids. The V gene's germline CDR1 is LGHDT and CDR2 YNNKEL (reference sequence). J was trimmed by 3 bases and V by 2 bases; bases with no gene match: 8. DNA for the CDR3: TGTGCCAGCAGCCAATTCCAATCGGGACTAGCGGGGACAGATACGCAGTATTTT. Translating gives CASSQFQSGLAGTDTQYF.

The chain uses TRBV12-3 or TRBV12-4 and TRBJ2-7; D is perhaps TRBD2 (5 bases). Trimming removed 2 bases from V and 7 bases from J, with 9 bases in between. CDR3 length: 12 amino acids. The CDR3 DNA reads as TGTGCCAGCAGTTTACGAGGGTGGGAGCAGTACTTC. As protein: CASSLRGWEQYF.

The chain recombines TRBV5-4 with TRBJ2-7; 11 nucleotides line up with TRBD1. This CDR3 region has 14 residues. Germline V gene lookup returns CDR1 SGHNT and CDR2 YYREEE (reference sequence). V dropped 4 bases and J dropped 10; count of bases not matched to a gene: 10. CDR3 DNA sequence: TGTGCCAGCAGCGGGCCGGGACAGGGGGTTAAACAGTACTTC. Protein product: CASSGPGQGVKQYF.

V gene TRBV7-9 combines with J gene TRBJ1-1, with D possibly matching TRBD1 (6 bases). Germline assignment: CDR1 SEHNR and CDR2 FQNEAQ (reference sequence). The length of the CDR3 is 15 residues. Between the trimmed V and J ends, which lost 0 bases and 3 bases, there was a span of 11 bases. The CDR3 here is CASSLAEGEYTEAFF. The DNA for the CDR3 is TGTGCCAGCAGCTTAGCCGAGGGGGAGTACACTGAAGCTTTCTTT.

Only one count was recorded for this clone. This chain links TRBV24-1 with TRBJ2-1, with TRBD2 as a possible D gene (7 bases). Germline V gene data show CDR1 as KGHDR and CDR2 as SFDVKD. CDR3 length equals 14 residues. V was clipped by 6 bases and J by 1 base, with 9 bases between them. The CDR3 is CATSRGGSYNEQFF. CDR3 sequence (DNA): TGTGCCACCAGTAGGGGGGGGTCCTACAATGAGCAGTTCTTC.

The chain couples TRBV27 to TRBJ1-2, with 10 nucleotides matching TRBD1. CDR1 MNHEY and CDR2 SMNVEV come from the germline V gene (reference sequence). The CDR3 has 16 amino acids. V trimming: 3 bases; J trimming: 6 bases; junction bases outside the gene matches: 10. CDR3 in amino acids: CASSFRDRGGLDGYTF. The DNA for the CDR3 is TGTGCCAGCAGTTTCCGGGACAGGGGAGGATTGGATGGCTACACCTTC.

This rearrangement joins TRBV9 to TRBJ1-1, with D maybe TRBD1 (5 bases). CDR1 SGDLS and CDR2 YYNGEE come from the germline V gene. There are 13 residues in the CDR3. V was cut by 2 bases and J by 4 bases, with 9 bases left in between. The CDR3 spells CASSVTQGTEAFF. The DNA for the CDR3 is TGTGCCAGCAGCGTCACCCAGGGCACTGAAGCTTTCTTT. Drawing the rest from reference TRBV9 and TRBJ1-1, the complete variable domain is DSGVTQTPKHLITATGQRVTLRCSPRSGDLSVYWYQQSLDQGLQFLIQYYNGEERAKGNILERFSAQQFPDLHSELNLSSLELGDSALYFCASSVTQGTEAFFGQGTRLTVV.

This clone was picked up a small number of times. The chain links TRBV4-3 to TRBJ2-7; 8 bases are shared with TRBD1. The length of the CDR3 is 15 residues. Germline values: CDR1 LGHNA, CDR2 YSLEER. Trimming at V came to 0 bases and at J to 6 bases, leaving 7 bases not matched to a gene. The CDR3 coding sequence is TGCGCCAGCAGCCAAGAATCCCAGGGGGCGTCCGAGCAGTACTTC. Translating gives CASSQESQGASEQYF.

The chain employs TRBV5-1 and TRBJ2-5; D is ambiguous. Germline-derived CDR1 and CDR2 are SGHRS and YFSETQ. V was clipped by 0 bases and J by 5 bases, with 14 bases between them. The CDR3 loop spans 15 amino acids. The CDR3 spells CASSLDPQPRETQYF. CDR3 nucleotides: TGCGCCAGCAGCTTGGACCCGCAACCCCGGGAGACCCAGTACTTC.

The CDR3 sequence is CASRGGGESQPQHF. The DNA of the CDR3 is TGTGCCAGCAGGGGTGGGGGGGAGAGTCAGCCCCAGCATTTT. This chain uses TRBV6-5 with TRBJ1-5; perhaps TRBD1 as D (5 bases). This CDR3 is built from 14 residues. V shed 6 bases and J shed 6 bases, with 15 bases lying between them. Germline lookup yields CDR1 MNHEY and CDR2 SVGAGI.